A single sample is the source of the 15 T cell receptor beta chains below, sequenced in a study of radiation and T cells in renal cell carcinoma. The sample's time point: blood 2 weeks post-SBRT. Treatment indicated: 15 Gy SBRT to primary tumor, nephrectomy 4 weeks later. Repertoires were generated with immunoSEQ multiplex PCR, while TCRdb's copy carries only in-frame clones and drops some. The sample has 100,000 to 150,000 clones; more than 75% are singletons. Sample: blood, taken from a patient whose treatment included radiotherapy and nephrectomy. The receptors here all came from a woman aged 70 to 79 with renal cell carcinoma.

The rearrangement uses TRBV6-1 and TRBJ2-1, with D tentatively TRBD1 (5 bases). Trimming shortened V by 1 base and J by 0 bases, and 16 bases separated the two germline ends. CDR3 length: 18 residues. Germline CDR1 MNHNS, CDR2 SASEGT. The CDR3 DNA reads as TGTGCCAGCAGTGAAGAAGTATGGGGCCAAAGCTCCTACAATGAGCAGTTCTTC. Its translation: CASSEEVWGQSSYNEQFF.

This clone was picked up a small number of times. V gene TRBV13 combines with J gene TRBJ2-7, with 11 bases fitting TRBD2. This CDR3 spans 15 amino acids. V gave up 4 bases and J gave up 6 bases; unmatched junction bases: 8. Germline CDR1 and CDR2: PRHDT and FYEKMQ (reference sequence). The CDR3 is CASSYLLAGAGEQYF. DNA of the CDR3: TGTGCCAGCAGCTACCTACTAGCGGGGGCTGGCGAGCAGTACTTC. Looking up the rest from reference TRBV13 and TRBJ2-7 gives the full variable domain: AAGVIQSPRHLIKEKRETATLKCYPIPRHDTVYWYQQGPGQDPQFLISFYEKMQSDKGSIPDRFSAQQFSDYHSELNMSSLELGDSALYFCASSYLLAGAGEQYFGPGTRLTVT.

The chain couples TRBV7-6 to TRBJ2-7, with D perhaps TRBD1 (7 bases). Trimming pared 1 base from V and 4 bases from J, leaving 14 bases between. The germline CDR1 and CDR2 sequences are SGHVS and FNYEAQ. The CDR3 runs to 15 residues. The CDR3, as DNA: TGTGCCAGCAGCTTAGGTGCGGGACAGTTATACGAGCAGTACTTC. This gives the protein CASSLGAGQLYEQYF. Together with reference TRBV7-6 and TRBJ2-7, the CDR3 gives the full variable domain: GAGVSQSPRYKVTKRGQDVALRCDPISGHVSLYWYRQALGQGPEFLTYFNYEAQQDKSGLPNDRFSAERPEGSISTLTIQRTEQRDSAMYRCASSLGAGQLYEQYFGPGTRLTVT.

The chain joins TRBV7-9 to TRBJ2-5; weak D call: TRBD2 (5 bases). V was trimmed by 3 bases and J by 8 bases, leaving 19 bases between them. Germline V gene data show CDR1 as SEHNR and CDR2 as FQNEAQ (reference sequence). This CDR3 region has 15 residues. CDR3 sequence: CASSFGSGKPETQYF. DNA of the CDR3: TGTGCCAGCAGCTTCGGCTCCGGGAAGCCGGAAACCCAGTACTTC.

The V call is TRBV11-1, the J call TRBJ1-2; D is uncertain. Trimming cost V 4 bases and J 3 bases, with 15 bases left between them. The CDR3 covers 15 residues. Germline V lookup: CDR1 SGHAT, CDR2 FQDESV (reference sequence). DNA for the CDR3: TGTGCCAGCAGCTCCCGGGATCCCTCGGACTATGGCTACACCTTC. The encoded protein is CASSSRDPSDYGYTF.

V gene TRBV5-4 combines with J gene TRBJ1-2, with a weak D call TRBD1 (6 bases). V lost 4 bases and J lost 9, with 13 bases in between. The CDR3 contains 12 residues. In germline, CDR1 is SGHNT, CDR2 YYREEE (reference sequence). CDR3 DNA sequence: TGTGCCAGCAGCCAAGACAGGTTCAGCTACACCTTC. As protein: CASSQDRFSYTF.

Details on this clone: The same CDR3 also results from other DNA sequences found in this sample. The rearrangement joins TRBV7-2 to TRBJ1-2; D is unresolved. Germline values: CDR1 SGHTA, CDR2 FQGNSA. This CDR3 has 12 residues. The V end was cut by 0 bases, the J end by 4 bases, with 3 bases between. The CDR3 region is CASSLAGYGYTF. For the CDR3, the DNA is TGTGCCAGCAGCTTAGCTGGCTATGGCTACACCTTC. Together with reference TRBV7-2 and TRBJ1-2, the CDR3 gives the full variable domain: GAGVSQSPSNKVTEKGKDVELRCDPISGHTALYWYRQSLGQGLEFLIYFQGNSAPDKSGLPSDRFSAERTGGSVSTLTIQRTQQEDSAVYLCASSLAGYGYTFGSGTRLTVV.

In this sample, this clone turned up once. The chain carries TRBV7-6 and TRBJ2-3, with a tentative D call TRBD1 (5 bases). The CDR3 covers 13 residues. Looked up from germline, CDR1 is SGHVS and CDR2 is FNYEAQ. The germline V and J ends were trimmed by 5 bases and 7 bases, with 13 bases remaining between them. The CDR3: CASSQDKGYTQYF. In DNA, the CDR3 is TGTGCCAGCAGCCAAGATAAGGGGTATACGCAGTATTTT.

The J gene is TRBJ1-1, the V gene TRBV7-9, with D perhaps matching TRBD1 (6 bases). The CDR3 has 17 amino acids. CDR1 and CDR2 (germline): SEHNR, FQNEAQ (reference sequence). The V end was cut by 1 base, the J end by 0 bases, with 15 bases between. The CDR3 DNA sequence: TGTGCCAGCAGCTTAGATGACCGGGGGCGGGTGAACACTGAAGCTTTCTTT. Protein product: CASSLDDRGRVNTEAFF.

This CDR3 is CASRHTGSGELFF. In nucleotides, the CDR3 is TGTGCCAGCAGGCACACAGGGTCCGGGGAGCTGTTTTTT. V and J are TRBV6-5 and TRBJ2-2, with D tentatively TRBD1 (6 bases). Per the germline V gene, CDR1 is MNHEY and CDR2 is SVGAGI. V was cut by 6 bases and J by 6 bases, with 11 bases left in between. This CDR3 contains 13 residues.

V and J are TRBV5-1 and TRBJ2-5, with unresolved D. This CDR3 spans 14 amino acids. The V gene lost 1 base and the J gene lost 0 bases, with 7 bases spanning the gap. Germline CDR1 and CDR2: SGHRS and YFSETQ. DNA for the CDR3: TGCGCCAGCAGCTTGTCCAGAAACCAAGAGACCCAGTACTTC. This codes for CASSLSRNQETQYF.

The V call is TRBV7-9, the J call TRBJ2-7; D uncertain. V was cut by 5 bases and J by 6 bases, with 20 bases left in between. The germline V gene has CDR1 SEHNR and CDR2 FQNEAQ (reference sequence). CDR3 length equals 15 residues. The CDR3 reads CASSPWAGVVGEQYF. The CDR3 nucleotides read TGTGCCAGCAGCCCCTGGGCAGGAGTCGTTGGCGAGCAGTACTTC.

This sequence joins TRBV30 and TRBJ1-2; possible D gene TRBD1, 5 bases. The CDR3 covers 14 residues. CDR1 and CDR2 from the germline V gene are GTSNPN and SVGIG (reference sequence). With 0 bases removed from V and 0 bases from J, the gap between germline ends came to 8 bases. The CDR3 DNA is TGTGCCTGGAGTGTACTAGGGGCTAACTATGGCTACACCTTC. It specifies CAWSVLGANYGYTF.

This chain connects TRBV4-3 to TRBJ2-3, with 9 positions matching TRBD1. CDR1 LGHNA and CDR2 YSLEER come from the germline V gene. There are 16 residues in the CDR3. Trimming took 3 bases from V and 3 from J; bases not matched to a gene: 7. The CDR3 nucleotides are TGCGCCAGCAGCCACTTACAGGGGGCGCGGACAGATACGCAGTATTTT. It specifies CASSHLQGARTDTQYF.

The chain combines TRBV7-9 with TRBJ1-1; D gene uncertain. V was clipped by 5 bases and J by 10 bases, with 14 bases between them. The CDR3 has 12 residues. The germline CDR1 and CDR2 sequences are SEHNR and FQNEAQ (reference sequence). As DNA, the CDR3 is TGTGCCAGCAGCGCCTCGGAGGGTAGAGCTTTCTTT. It specifies CASSASEGRAFF.